The entry that follows covers one T cell receptor beta chain sequence. Its antigen is not identified. The data were obtained in a study of T-cell memory formation after mild COVID-19. Study as a whole: The two donors had largely donor-specific TCR clusters. Study-level points and caveats: While clones contracting from day 15 to 85 were balanced between CD4 and CD8, later expanders leaned CD4+.

Barcoded TCR alpha and TCR beta cDNA libraries with UMIs came from 5'RACE using constant-segment primers. MiXCR was run by TCRdb on the 5' RACE reads, yielding one entry per CDR3 protein. The sample includes 400,000 or so distinct CDR3 sequences, approximately 20% of them seen just once. CDR1 and CDR2 from the germline V gene are SEHNR and FQNEAQ (reference sequence). The CDR3 has 13 residues. With 5 bases clipped from V and 5 bases from J, the junction kept 4 bases outside the gene matches. The chain couples TRBV7-9 to TRBJ2-7; 9 bases agree with TRBD1. Sequenced material: PBMCs or a T cell subset sorted from them (not recorded which). This clonotype was sampled from an adult woman who had mild COVID-19 (a few samples of this study predate the infection). Cell type and time point are not known. The CDR3 is CASSRDRANEQYF. CDR3 coding DNA: TGTGCCAGCAGCCGGGACAGGGCTAACGAGCAGTACTTC.